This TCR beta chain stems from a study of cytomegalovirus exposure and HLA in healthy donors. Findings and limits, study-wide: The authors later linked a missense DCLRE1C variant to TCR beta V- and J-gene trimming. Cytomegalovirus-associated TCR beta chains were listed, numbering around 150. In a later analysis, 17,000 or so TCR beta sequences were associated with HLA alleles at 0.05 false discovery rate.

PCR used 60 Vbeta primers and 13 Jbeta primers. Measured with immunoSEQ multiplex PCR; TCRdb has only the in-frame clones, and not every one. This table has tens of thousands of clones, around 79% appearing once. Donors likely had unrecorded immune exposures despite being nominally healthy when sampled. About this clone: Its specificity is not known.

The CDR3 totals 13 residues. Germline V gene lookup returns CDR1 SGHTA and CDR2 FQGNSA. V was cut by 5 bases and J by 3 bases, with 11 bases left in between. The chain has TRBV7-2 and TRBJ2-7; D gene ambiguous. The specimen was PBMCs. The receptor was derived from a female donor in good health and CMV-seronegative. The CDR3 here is CASSGQFDYEQYF. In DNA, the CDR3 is TGTGCCAGCAGCGGGCAGTTCGACTACGAGCAGTACTTC.